Following are 5 T cell receptor beta chains from one sample sequenced in a study of identical twins. TCRdb used MiXCR to reprocess the 5' RACE reads, holding one entry per CDR3 protein. The table lists about 660,000 distinct CDR3 sequences, 8.6% of them singletons. These data are also associated with another study on yellow fever vaccine responses in identical twins.

Sequencing input: PBMCs. Receptors were obtained from a woman younger than 30 in good health.

V gene TRBV20-1 combines with J gene TRBJ2-7, with D tentatively TRBD1 (6 bases). The V end was cut by 4 bases, the J end by 2 bases, with 12 bases between. CDR1 is DFQATT and CDR2 is SNEGSKA in the germline V gene (reference sequence). The CDR3 consists of 13 residues. CDR3 loop: CSATGDTPYEQYF. CDR3 sequence (DNA): TGCAGTGCTACCGGGGACACCCCCTACGAGCAGTACTTC.

The chain couples TRBV27 to TRBJ2-1, with no clear D. Germline values: CDR1 MNHEY, CDR2 SMNVEV (reference sequence). This CDR3 is 14 amino acids long. V lost 2 bases and J lost 6, with 11 bases in between. CDR3 sequence reads: CASSLIQNRNEQFF. Written as DNA, the CDR3 is TGTGCCAGCAGTTTAATACAGAACCGCAATGAGCAGTTCTTC.

This clonotype was counted ten times or more. V usage is TRBV5-6 and J usage is TRBJ2-1, with TRBD2 matching 8 bases. V was pared by 7 bases and J by 10 bases, with 7 bases of the junction left unmatched. Germline CDR1 and CDR2: SGHDT and YYEEEE. The CDR3 runs 12 residues. The CDR3 is CASRSTSGEQFF. In DNA form, the CDR3 reads TGTGCCAGCCGGTCCACTAGCGGAGAGCAGTTCTTC.

The rearrangement links TRBV6-5 to TRBJ2-7; TRBD2 aligns across 7 bases. The CDR3 covers 16 residues. The V segment lost 4 bases and the J segment 4 bases; nucleotides outside the gene matches: 13. Germline-derived CDR1 and CDR2 are MNHEY and SVGAGI. CDR3 nucleotides: TGTGCCAGCAGTTGGGGCCTAGGGGCGGGAGATTACGAGCAGTACTTC. Translating gives CASSWGLGAGDYEQYF.

This clonotype appeared a few times. The chain employs TRBV4-3 and TRBJ2-5, with TRBD2 matching 11 bases. The CDR3 is 19 residues long. Losses at the gene ends were 0 bases for V and 4 bases for J; bases not matched to a gene: 13. Germline loops: CDR1 LGHNA, CDR2 YSLEER. The CDR3, as DNA: TGCGCCAGCAGCCAAGATATAGGGCTAGCGGGAGGCAGCCCAGAGACCCAGTACTTC. This translates into CASSQDIGLAGGSPETQYF.